Listed below are T cell receptor beta chains from one sample, sequenced in a study of T-cell reconstitution after alpha-beta-depleted transplantation in children. TCRdb re-called the PCR reads through MiXCR, storing one row per CDR3 protein. The sample lists roughly 610,000 distinct CDR3 sequences; over 9.5% were seen once. The source was PBMCs from the stem cell graft donor, collected from the stem cell graft. Source of these receptors: a human donor who donated a stem cell graft to a child with acute myeloid leukemia. Each CDR3 is given with its conserved first and last residue. A D gene is named only where the DNA matches it firmly. Part of the rows lack a size; the others show once, few, many or a class for expanded clones.

d_gene: -; j_gene: TRBJ1-5; abundance: -; v_gene: TRBV3-1; CDR3nt: TGTGCCAGCAGCCAAGAGGCAGGGGCCCAGCCCCAGCATTTT; CDR3aa: CASSQEAGAQPQHF
d_gene: TRBD2; j_gene: TRBJ2-1; abundance: many; v_gene: TRBV10-3; CDR3nt: TGTGCCATCAGCGTAACGCCGGGACTAGCAACTGAGCAGTTCTTC; CDR3aa: CAISVTPGLATEQFF
d_gene: -; j_gene: TRBJ2-7; abundance: many; v_gene: TRBV12-3/TRBV12-4; CDR3nt: TGTGCCAGCAGTTTAACCCCCAGGTCCGCCTCGAAAGACGAGCAGTACTTC; CDR3aa: CASSLTPRSASKDEQYF
d_gene: -; j_gene: TRBJ2-1; abundance: -; v_gene: TRBV7-8; CDR3nt: TGTGCCAGCAGCCCCCGTTCGGGGTCCTACAATGAGCAGTTCTTC; CDR3aa: CASSPRSGSYNEQFF
d_gene: -; j_gene: TRBJ1-1; abundance: -; v_gene: TRBV29-1; CDR3nt: TGCAGCGTTGAACAGGAGACAGGACTAAAAGCTTTCTTT; CDR3aa: CSVEQETGLKAFF
d_gene: TRBD1; j_gene: TRBJ2-5; abundance: -; v_gene: TRBV5-1; CDR3nt: TGCGCCAGCAGCCCTAGGACAGGATTCGTCCAAGAGACCCAGTACTTC; CDR3aa: CASSPRTGFVQETQYF
d_gene: -; j_gene: TRBJ1-4; abundance: -; v_gene: TRBV29-1; CDR3nt: TGCAGCGCTGAGGGGACGGGTGAAAAACTGTTTTTT; CDR3aa: CSAEGTGEKLFF
d_gene: TRBD2; j_gene: TRBJ2-1; abundance: many; v_gene: TRBV11-2; CDR3nt: TGTGCCAGCAGCTCGTCTTGGAGCGGGAGTAATGAGCAGTTCTTC; CDR3aa: CASSSSWSGSNEQFF
d_gene: -; j_gene: TRBJ1-1; abundance: -; v_gene: TRBV27; CDR3nt: TGTGCCAGCTCCCGATTAGGGACCGGGAACACTGAAGCTTTCTTT; CDR3aa: CASSRLGTGNTEAFF
d_gene: TRBD2; j_gene: TRBJ2-1; abundance: many; v_gene: TRBV12-3/TRBV12-4; CDR3nt: TGTGCCAGCAGTTCCTGGGGGAGCGGGGACTACAATGAGCAGTTCTTC; CDR3aa: CASSSWGSGDYNEQFF
d_gene: -; j_gene: TRBJ1-3; abundance: many; v_gene: TRBV5-1; CDR3nt: TGCGCCAGCAGCTCGGACGGGAGCTCTGGAAACACCATATATTTT; CDR3aa: CASSSDGSSGNTIYF
d_gene: -; j_gene: TRBJ2-1; abundance: many; v_gene: TRBV13; CDR3nt: TGTGCCAGCAGCTACCAGTCATTAGCCAATGAGCAGTTCTTC; CDR3aa: CASSYQSLANEQFF
d_gene: TRBD1; j_gene: TRBJ2-7; abundance: -; v_gene: TRBV7-2; CDR3nt: TGTGCCAGCAGCCGAAACAGGGGGAACTTTTACGAGCAGTACTTC; CDR3aa: CASSRNRGNFYEQYF
d_gene: -; j_gene: TRBJ2-5; abundance: -; v_gene: TRBV29-1; CDR3nt: TGCAGCACCGGAGAGACCCAGTACTTC; CDR3aa: CSTGETQYF
d_gene: -; j_gene: TRBJ2-5; abundance: many; v_gene: TRBV4-2; CDR3nt: TGTGCCAGCAGCCCCGGGGGAGAAGAGACCCAGTACTTC; CDR3aa: CASSPGGEETQYF
d_gene: -; j_gene: TRBJ2-1; abundance: many; v_gene: TRBV7-3; CDR3nt: TGTGCCAGCAGCTTAGGGGGCCCGGCTTACAATGAGCAGTTCTTC; CDR3aa: CASSLGGPAYNEQFF
d_gene: TRBD2; j_gene: TRBJ2-1; abundance: -; v_gene: TRBV6-4; CDR3nt: TGTGCCAGCAGTAGACTAGCGGGAGTACTAAATAGCTACAATGAGCAGTTCTTC; CDR3aa: CASSRLAGVLNSYNEQFF
d_gene: -; j_gene: TRBJ2-7; abundance: few; v_gene: TRBV19; CDR3nt: TGTGCCAGTACCCAGACGGGTTTCTACGAGCAGTACTTC; CDR3aa: CASTQTGFYEQYF
d_gene: -; j_gene: TRBJ1-2; abundance: few; v_gene: TRBV12-3/TRBV12-4; CDR3nt: TGTGCCAGCAGCAGTCCCGAGGGCCACTATGGCTACACCTTC; CDR3aa: CASSSPEGHYGYTF
d_gene: -; j_gene: TRBJ2-1; abundance: many; v_gene: TRBV7-3; CDR3nt: TGTGCCAGCAGCTTAATGGGCTTAGCAGATCAGGACAATGAGCAGTTCTTC; CDR3aa: CASSLMGLADQDNEQFF
d_gene: -; j_gene: TRBJ2-4; abundance: -; v_gene: TRBV20-1; CDR3nt: TGCAGTGCTACCCGACTGGCGGGGATAGCCAAAAACATTCAGTACTTC; CDR3aa: CSATRLAGIAKNIQYF
d_gene: -; j_gene: TRBJ2-1; abundance: many; v_gene: TRBV7-2; CDR3nt: TGTGCCAGCAGCTTATCGGCCACCTCGGGGCTTCCCTACAATGAGCAGTTCTTC; CDR3aa: CASSLSATSGLPYNEQFF
d_gene: TRBD1; j_gene: TRBJ2-4; abundance: -; v_gene: TRBV7-2; CDR3nt: TGTGCCAGCAGCTTAGCGGTAGGACAGGGGATGACAAGGGCCAAAAACATTCAGTACTTC; CDR3aa: CASSLAVGQGMTRAKNIQYF
d_gene: TRBD1; j_gene: TRBJ2-7; abundance: -; v_gene: TRBV27; CDR3nt: TGTGCCAGCAGTTCCCGGACAGGCCTAACCTACGAGCAGTACTTC; CDR3aa: CASSSRTGLTYEQYF
d_gene: -; j_gene: TRBJ2-7; abundance: -; v_gene: TRBV30; CDR3nt: TGTGCCTGGAGGACGACCGGAGCGACAGCCGAGCAGTACTTC; CDR3aa: CAWRTTGATAEQYF
d_gene: -; j_gene: TRBJ2-3; abundance: -; v_gene: TRBV27; CDR3nt: TGTGCCAGCAGTTGGAGCAGGGTGGGGGATACGCAGTATTTT; CDR3aa: CASSWSRVGDTQYF
d_gene: TRBD2; j_gene: TRBJ2-5; abundance: few; v_gene: TRBV20-1; CDR3nt: TGCAGTGCTCAGGGACTAACGGAGACCCAGTACTTC; CDR3aa: CSAQGLTETQYF
d_gene: -; j_gene: TRBJ2-7; abundance: few; v_gene: TRBV28; CDR3nt: TGTGCCAGCAGAACGACAGCCACCTGGTCCTACGAGCAGTACTTC; CDR3aa: CASRTTATWSYEQYF
d_gene: -; j_gene: TRBJ2-1; abundance: few; v_gene: TRBV6-2/TRBV6-3; CDR3nt: TGTGCCAGCATTAAGAAAGCGGGCTCCTACAATGAGCAGTTCTTC; CDR3aa: CASIKKAGSYNEQFF
d_gene: -; j_gene: TRBJ2-1; abundance: many; v_gene: TRBV9; CDR3nt: TGTGCCAGCAGCGCAGCTTGGGGATTGAATGAGCAGTTCTTC; CDR3aa: CASSAAWGLNEQFF
d_gene: -; j_gene: TRBJ2-1; abundance: many; v_gene: TRBV6-5; CDR3nt: TGTGCCAGCAGTGTGACCCGCAATGAGCAGTTCTTC; CDR3aa: CASSVTRNEQFF
d_gene: TRBD1; j_gene: TRBJ2-6; abundance: many; v_gene: TRBV11-1; CDR3nt: TGTGCCAGCAGCTTGAGACGGGACAGGGCTAACTCTGGGGCCAACGTCCTGACTTTC; CDR3aa: CASSLRRDRANSGANVLTF
d_gene: TRBD1; j_gene: TRBJ1-6; abundance: few; v_gene: TRBV5-1; CDR3nt: TGCGCCAGCAGCTTGGCGGCAGGGGGCAAAAATTCACCCCTCCACTTT; CDR3aa: CASSLAAGGKNSPLHF
d_gene: -; j_gene: TRBJ2-7; abundance: few; v_gene: TRBV3-1; CDR3nt: TGTGCCAGCAGCCAAGCTGGCTACGAGCAGTACTTC; CDR3aa: CASSQAGYEQYF
d_gene: -; j_gene: TRBJ2-1; abundance: many; v_gene: TRBV20-1; CDR3nt: TGCAGTGCTAAAGAAAGGCGGTTTAGCTCCTACAATGAGCAGTTCTTC; CDR3aa: CSAKERRFSSYNEQFF
d_gene: -; j_gene: TRBJ1-1; abundance: few; v_gene: TRBV20-1; CDR3nt: TGCAGTGCTAGAATCGCGGCTGAAGCTTTCTTT; CDR3aa: CSARIAAEAFF
d_gene: TRBD1; j_gene: TRBJ1-2; abundance: few; v_gene: TRBV7-2; CDR3nt: TGTGCCAGCAGCTCCCCAGGGGGGCAGGAAGGCTACACCTTC; CDR3aa: CASSSPGGQEGYTF
d_gene: -; j_gene: TRBJ2-6; abundance: many; v_gene: TRBV27; CDR3nt: TGTGCCAGCAGTTTATGGTCAACGGGGAGTGGGGCCAACGTCCTGACTTTC; CDR3aa: CASSLWSTGSGANVLTF
d_gene: -; j_gene: TRBJ2-2; abundance: -; v_gene: TRBV30; CDR3nt: TGTGCCTGGAGGACTCGTGCAACCCGGGAGCTGTTTTTT; CDR3aa: CAWRTRATRELFF
d_gene: -; j_gene: TRBJ2-1; abundance: few; v_gene: TRBV29-1; CDR3nt: TGCAGCGTAATCGGGGCGGTCCTCTACAATGAGCAGTTCTTC; CDR3aa: CSVIGAVLYNEQFF
d_gene: -; j_gene: TRBJ2-3; abundance: -; v_gene: TRBV12-3/TRBV12-4; CDR3nt: TGTGCCAGCAGTTGGGCAGGGGAGAGTTATACGCAGTATTTT; CDR3aa: CASSWAGESYTQYF
d_gene: -; j_gene: TRBJ2-1; abundance: -; v_gene: TRBV24-1; CDR3nt: TGTGCCACCAGTGTCCCCCTCGGGCGGGAACGCAATGAGCAGTTCTTC; CDR3aa: CATSVPLGRERNEQFF
d_gene: TRBD2; j_gene: TRBJ2-5; abundance: many; v_gene: TRBV5-1; CDR3nt: TGCGCCAGCAGCCTCACAGGCGGGAGGGCCCTCCAAGAGACCCAGTACTTC; CDR3aa: CASSLTGGRALQETQYF
d_gene: TRBD2; j_gene: TRBJ2-7; abundance: many; v_gene: TRBV28; CDR3nt: TGTGCCAGCAGCTCTCGGGCGGGAGGCGAGCAGTACTTC; CDR3aa: CASSSRAGGEQYF
d_gene: -; j_gene: TRBJ2-7; abundance: -; v_gene: TRBV12-3/TRBV12-4; CDR3nt: TGTGCCAGCATGCTGGCCCACCGCTCCTACGAGCAGTACTTC; CDR3aa: CASMLAHRSYEQYF
d_gene: -; j_gene: TRBJ1-3; abundance: many; v_gene: TRBV28; CDR3nt: TGTGCCAGCAGTCCCCCTGGAGCAGCTGGAAACACCATATATTTT; CDR3aa: CASSPPGAAGNTIYF
d_gene: TRBD2; j_gene: TRBJ2-5; abundance: few; v_gene: TRBV28; CDR3nt: TGTGCCAGCAGTGGGACTAGCGGGAACCAAGAGACCCAGTACTTC; CDR3aa: CASSGTSGNQETQYF
d_gene: -; j_gene: TRBJ2-7; abundance: -; v_gene: TRBV7-8; CDR3nt: TGTGCCAGCAGACCTAATAGGGCAGGGGCCTTTTACGAGCAGTACTTC; CDR3aa: CASRPNRAGAFYEQYF
d_gene: -; j_gene: TRBJ2-7; abundance: -; v_gene: TRBV16; CDR3nt: TGTGCCAGCAGCCAATCTTTGAGCTCCTACGAGCAGTACTTC; CDR3aa: CASSQSLSSYEQYF
d_gene: -; j_gene: TRBJ2-3; abundance: -; v_gene: TRBV29-1; CDR3nt: TGCAGCGTTGGAGCAGGAGACACAGATACGCAGTATTTT; CDR3aa: CSVGAGDTDTQYF
d_gene: -; j_gene: TRBJ2-3; abundance: many; v_gene: TRBV27; CDR3nt: TGTGCCAGCAGTTTAAAGTCCACAGATACGCAGTATTTT; CDR3aa: CASSLKSTDTQYF